What follows are 9 T cell receptor beta chains derived from one specimen sequenced in a study of blood T cell repertoires in COVID-19. The data were produced by immunoSEQ multiplex PCR, yet TCRdb's version contains in-frame clones alone and is incomplete. The sample has approximately 310,000 clones, around 90% seen once. The sample taken for sequencing was peripheral blood. The receptors come from a man in his fifties with active or convalescent COVID-19.

The chain joins TRBV7-2 to TRBJ1-1; 7 positions match TRBD1. V lost 2 bases and J lost 11; bases outside the gene matches: 11. Germline CDR1 is SGHTA and CDR2 is FQGNSA. The CDR3 contains 14 residues. This CDR3 reads CASSLRRTTGMAFF. The CDR3 DNA is TGTGCCAGCAGCTTAAGGCGAACGACAGGGATGGCTTTCTTT.

This clone was seen only once. V and J are TRBV5-1 and TRBJ1-2; D is unresolved. Germline V gives CDR1 SGHRS, CDR2 YFSETQ. This CDR3 has 14 amino acids. The ends were cut back, 1 base at V and 4 bases at J, with 11 bases in the middle. CDR3 residues: CASSLSGSLYGYTF. As DNA, the CDR3 is TGCGCCAGCAGCTTGTCGGGTAGTCTCTATGGCTACACCTTC.

CDR3 region: CASSNRVFGAFF. The CDR3, as DNA: TGTGCCAGCAGCAACAGGGTGTTTGGAGCTTTCTTT. V is TRBV12-3 or TRBV12-4 and J is TRBJ1-1, with D possibly TRBD1 on 6 matching bases. The CDR3 sequence is 12 residues long. Trimming stripped 6 bases from V and 10 bases from J, with 15 bases between.

The table lists this clone with a count of one. V and J are TRBV6-1 and TRBJ1-4, with a weak D call TRBD1 (5 bases). The CDR3 is 14 amino acids. Germline loops: CDR1 MNHNS, CDR2 SASEGT. Trimming cost V 1 base and J 12 bases, with 15 bases left between them. CDR3 protein: CASSEETAHGELFF. The CDR3 nucleotides read TGTGCCAGCAGTGAAGAGACAGCGCATGGGGAACTGTTTTTT.

This chain uses TRBV28 with TRBJ2-1, with 7 bases aligning to TRBD1. There are 16 residues in the CDR3. V gave up 5 bases and J gave up 7 bases; unmatched junction bases: 14. Germline V gene data show CDR1 as MDHEN and CDR2 as SYDVKM. CDR3 amino acids: CASSPPWAGGRNEQFF. The CDR3 DNA is TGTGCCAGCAGTCCGCCCTGGGCAGGGGGTAGGAATGAGCAGTTCTTC. The whole variable domain, filled in from reference TRBV28 and TRBJ2-1, reads DVKVTQSSRYLVKRTGEKVFLECVQDMDHENMFWYRQDPGLGLRLIYFSYDVKMKEKGDIPEGYSVSREKKERFSLILESASTNQTSMYLCASSPPWAGGRNEQFFGPGTRLTVL.

CDR3 coding DNA: TGTGCCAGCAGCTATCGACAGGACACCGGGGAGCTGTTTTTT. Amino acids: CASSYRQDTGELFF. This chain joins TRBV6-5 and TRBJ2-2; the D gene is possibly TRBD1 (6 bases). The CDR3 covers 14 residues. Per germline, CDR1 MNHEY and CDR2 SVGAGI. The V and J ends lost 6 bases and 3 bases respectively, with 11 bases between them.

The rearrangement joins TRBV7-8 to TRBJ1-5; a weak D match, TRBD1 (6 bases). The CDR3 spans 15 residues. V was clipped by 5 bases and J by 4 bases, with 15 bases between them. Germline V lookup: CDR1 SGHVS, CDR2 FQNEAQ. The DNA of the CDR3 is TGTGCCAGCAGCCCTAGGACAGCCAGGAATCAGCCCCAGCATTTT. Protein: CASSPRTARNQPQHF.

Only one count was recorded for this clone. The chain uses TRBV6-5 and TRBJ1-1, with D unclear. The CDR3 consists of 14 residues. CDR1 and CDR2 (germline): MNHEY, SVGAGI. With 7 bases removed from V and 1 base from J, the gap between germline ends came to 13 bases. As DNA, the CDR3 is TGTGCCAGCACCTTTTTGGCCACGAACACTGAAGCTTTCTTT. Protein product: CASTFLATNTEAFF.

On this clone: Germline and junction disagree at one end, which may indicate a read error. CDR3 region: CASSPGTGEKYF. In DNA form, the CDR3 reads TGTGCCTCGAGTCCTGGGACAGGGGAGAAGTACTTC. The rearrangement uses TRBV30 and TRBJ2-7; 10 bases are shared with TRBD1. The germline CDR1 and CDR2 sequences are GTSNPN and SVGIG (reference sequence). CDR3 length: 12 amino acids.